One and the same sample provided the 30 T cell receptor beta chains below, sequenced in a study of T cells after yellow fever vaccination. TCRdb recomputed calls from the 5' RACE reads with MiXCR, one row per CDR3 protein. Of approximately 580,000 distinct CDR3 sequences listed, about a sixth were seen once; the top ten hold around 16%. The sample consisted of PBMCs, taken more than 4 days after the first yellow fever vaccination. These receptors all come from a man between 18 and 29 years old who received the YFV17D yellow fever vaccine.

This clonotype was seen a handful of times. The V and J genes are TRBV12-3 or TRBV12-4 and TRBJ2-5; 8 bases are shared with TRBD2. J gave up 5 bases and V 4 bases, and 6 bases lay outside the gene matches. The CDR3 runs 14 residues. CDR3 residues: CASSSPGGVETQYF. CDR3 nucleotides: TGTGCCAGCAGTTCTCCGGGGGGGGTTGAGACCCAGTACTTC.

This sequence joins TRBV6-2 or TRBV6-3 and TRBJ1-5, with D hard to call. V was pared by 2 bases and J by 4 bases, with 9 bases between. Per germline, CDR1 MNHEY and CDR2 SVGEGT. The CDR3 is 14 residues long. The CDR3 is CASSYGSGNQPQHF. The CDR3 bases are TGTGCCAGCAGTTACGGCTCCGGAAATCAGCCCCAGCATTTT.

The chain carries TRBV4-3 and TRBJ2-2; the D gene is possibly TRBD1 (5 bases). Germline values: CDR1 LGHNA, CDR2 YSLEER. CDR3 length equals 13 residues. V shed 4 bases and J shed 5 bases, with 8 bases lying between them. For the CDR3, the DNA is TGCGCCAGCAGCCCTAAGGGGACCGGGGAGCTGTTTTTT. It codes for CASSPKGTGELFF.

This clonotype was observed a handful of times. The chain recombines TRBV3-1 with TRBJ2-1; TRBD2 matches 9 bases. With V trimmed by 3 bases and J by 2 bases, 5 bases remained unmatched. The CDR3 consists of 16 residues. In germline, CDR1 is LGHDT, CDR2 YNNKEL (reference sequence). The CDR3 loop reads CASSQRGGPTYNEQFF. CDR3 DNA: TGTGCCAGCAGCCAGCGGGGGGGCCCCACCTACAATGAGCAGTTCTTC.

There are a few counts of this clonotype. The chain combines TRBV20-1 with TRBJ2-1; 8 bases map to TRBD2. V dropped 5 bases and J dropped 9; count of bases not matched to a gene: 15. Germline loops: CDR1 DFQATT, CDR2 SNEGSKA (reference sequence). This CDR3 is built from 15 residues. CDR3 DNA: TGCAGTGCTTCTCACACTAGCGGACGCGTGGGTGAGCAGTTCTTC. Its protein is CSASHTSGRVGEQFF.

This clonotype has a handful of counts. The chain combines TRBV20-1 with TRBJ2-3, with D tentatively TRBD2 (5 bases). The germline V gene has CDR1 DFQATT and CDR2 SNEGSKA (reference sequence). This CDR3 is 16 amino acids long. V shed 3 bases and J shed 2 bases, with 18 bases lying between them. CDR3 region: CSARDAGLANTDTQYF. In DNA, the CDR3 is TGCAGTGCTAGGGACGCCGGGCTAGCAAACACAGATACGCAGTATTTT.

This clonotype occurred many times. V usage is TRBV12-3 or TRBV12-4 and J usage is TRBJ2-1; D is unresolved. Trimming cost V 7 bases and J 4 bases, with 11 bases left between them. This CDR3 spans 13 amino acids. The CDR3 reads CASIDDGYNEQFF. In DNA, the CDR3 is TGTGCCAGCATCGATGACGGGTACAATGAGCAGTTCTTC.

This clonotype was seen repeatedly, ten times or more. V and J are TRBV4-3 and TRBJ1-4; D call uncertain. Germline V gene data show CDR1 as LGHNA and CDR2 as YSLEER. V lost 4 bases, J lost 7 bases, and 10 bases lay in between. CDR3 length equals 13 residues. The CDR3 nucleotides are TGCGCCAGCAGCCGGCTCGGGCTTGAAAAACTGTTTTTT. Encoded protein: CASSRLGLEKLFF.

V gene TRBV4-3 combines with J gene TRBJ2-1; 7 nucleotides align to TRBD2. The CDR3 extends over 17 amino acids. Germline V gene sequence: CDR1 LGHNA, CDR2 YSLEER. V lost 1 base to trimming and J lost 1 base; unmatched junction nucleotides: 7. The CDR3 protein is CASSQVDGGGSYNEQFF. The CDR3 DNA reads TGCGCCAGCAGCCAAGTAGATGGGGGAGGGTCCTACAATGAGCAGTTCTTC.

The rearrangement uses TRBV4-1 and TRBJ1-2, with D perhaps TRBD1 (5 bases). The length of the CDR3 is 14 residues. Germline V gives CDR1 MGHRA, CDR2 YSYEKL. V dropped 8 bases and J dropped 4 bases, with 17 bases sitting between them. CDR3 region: CASAPTGFGYGYTF. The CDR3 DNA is TGCGCCAGCGCTCCTACAGGTTTCGGCTATGGCTACACCTTC.

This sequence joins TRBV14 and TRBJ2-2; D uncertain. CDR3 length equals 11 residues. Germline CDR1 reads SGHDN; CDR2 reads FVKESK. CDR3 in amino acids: CAVHIAGELFF. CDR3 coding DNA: TGTGCTGTCCACATAGCCGGGGAGCTGTTTTTT.

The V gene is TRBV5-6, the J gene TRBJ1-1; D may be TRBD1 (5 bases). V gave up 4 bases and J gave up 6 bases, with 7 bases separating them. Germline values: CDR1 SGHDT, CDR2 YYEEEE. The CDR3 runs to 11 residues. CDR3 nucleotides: TGTGCCAGCAGCGGCAGGGCTGAAGCTTTCTTT. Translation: CASSGRAEAFF.

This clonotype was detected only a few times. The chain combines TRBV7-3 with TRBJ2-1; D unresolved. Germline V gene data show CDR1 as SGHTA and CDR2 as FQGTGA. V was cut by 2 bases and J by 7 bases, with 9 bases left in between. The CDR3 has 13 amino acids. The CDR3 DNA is TGTGCCAGCAGCTTATTTGGCCGTAATGAGCAGTTCTTC. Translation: CASSLFGRNEQFF.

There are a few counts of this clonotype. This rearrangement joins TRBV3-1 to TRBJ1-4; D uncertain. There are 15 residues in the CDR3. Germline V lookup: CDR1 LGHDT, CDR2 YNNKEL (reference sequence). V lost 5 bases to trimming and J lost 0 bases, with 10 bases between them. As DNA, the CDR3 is TGTGCCAGCAGCGGGAGTTCTGCAACTAATGAAAAACTGTTTTTT. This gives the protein CASSGSSATNEKLFF.

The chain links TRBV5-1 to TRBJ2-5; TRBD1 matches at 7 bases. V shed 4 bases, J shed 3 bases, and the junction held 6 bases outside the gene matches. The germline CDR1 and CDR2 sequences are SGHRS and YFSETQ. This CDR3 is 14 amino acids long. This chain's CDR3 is CASSPDRVEETQYF. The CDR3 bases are TGCGCCAGCAGCCCCGACAGGGTAGAAGAGACCCAGTACTTC.

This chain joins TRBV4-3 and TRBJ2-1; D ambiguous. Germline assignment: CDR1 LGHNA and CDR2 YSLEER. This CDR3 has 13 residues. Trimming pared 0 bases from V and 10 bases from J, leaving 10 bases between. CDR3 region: CASSQEMRNEQFF. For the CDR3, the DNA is TGCGCCAGCAGCCAAGAAATGAGAAACGAGCAGTTCTTC.

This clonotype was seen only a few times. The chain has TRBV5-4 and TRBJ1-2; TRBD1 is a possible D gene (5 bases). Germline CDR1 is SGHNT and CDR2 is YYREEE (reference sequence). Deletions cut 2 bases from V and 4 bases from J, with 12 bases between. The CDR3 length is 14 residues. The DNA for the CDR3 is TGTGCCAGCAGCTTAGGAGGGGTGGGCTATGGCTACACCTTC. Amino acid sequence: CASSLGGVGYGYTF.

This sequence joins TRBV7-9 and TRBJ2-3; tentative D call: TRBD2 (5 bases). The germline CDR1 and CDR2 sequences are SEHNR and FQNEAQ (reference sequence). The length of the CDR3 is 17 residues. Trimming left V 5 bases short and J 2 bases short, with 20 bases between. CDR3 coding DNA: TGTGCCAGCAGCCACCCCCAGCGAGGGTCCTACACAGATACGCAGTATTTT. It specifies CASSHPQRGSYTDTQYF.

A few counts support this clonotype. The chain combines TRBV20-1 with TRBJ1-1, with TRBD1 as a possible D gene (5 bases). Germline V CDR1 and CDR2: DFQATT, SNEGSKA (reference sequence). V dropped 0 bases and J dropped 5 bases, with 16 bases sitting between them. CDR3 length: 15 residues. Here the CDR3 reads CSARDRGRMTTEAFF. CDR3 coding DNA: TGCAGTGCTAGAGATAGGGGTAGGATGACAACTGAAGCTTTCTTT.

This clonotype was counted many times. The CDR3 nucleotides are TGCGCCAGCAACCAACAGACAGGAGGCGAGACCCAGTACTTC. Its protein product is CASNQQTGGETQYF. This chain links TRBV5-1 with TRBJ2-5; possible D gene TRBD1, 6 bases. Germline CDR1 is SGHRS and CDR2 is YFSETQ. The V end was cut by 6 bases, the J end by 5 bases, with 17 bases between. The CDR3 length is 14 residues.

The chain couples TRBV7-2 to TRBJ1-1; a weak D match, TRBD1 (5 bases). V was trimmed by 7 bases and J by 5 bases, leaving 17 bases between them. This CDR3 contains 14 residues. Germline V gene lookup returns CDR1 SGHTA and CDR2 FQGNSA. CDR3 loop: CASNLQGARTEAFF. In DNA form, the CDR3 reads TGTGCCAGCAATCTGCAAGGGGCACGGACTGAAGCTTTCTTT.

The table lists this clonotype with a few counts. The CDR3 is CASSESPGADTEAFF. The CDR3, as DNA: TGCGCCAGCAGTGAGTCGCCAGGGGCGGACACTGAAGCTTTCTTT. The gene calls are TRBV10-2 and TRBJ1-1; TRBD1 is a possible D gene (6 bases). CDR3 length equals 15 residues. The germline V and J ends were trimmed by 0 bases and 3 bases, with 11 bases remaining between them. The germline CDR1 and CDR2 sequences are WSHSY and SAAADI.

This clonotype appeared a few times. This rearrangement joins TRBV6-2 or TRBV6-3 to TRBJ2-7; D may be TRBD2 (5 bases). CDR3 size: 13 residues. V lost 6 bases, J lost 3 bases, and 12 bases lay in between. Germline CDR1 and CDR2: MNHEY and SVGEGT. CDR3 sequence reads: CASSPPAGYEQYV. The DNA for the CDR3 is TGTGCCAGCAGCCCTCCGGCGGGCTACGAGCAGTACGTC.

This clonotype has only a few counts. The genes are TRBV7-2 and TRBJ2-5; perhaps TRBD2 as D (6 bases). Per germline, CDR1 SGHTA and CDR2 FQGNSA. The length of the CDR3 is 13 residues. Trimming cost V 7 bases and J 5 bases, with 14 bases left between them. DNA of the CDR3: TGTGCCAGCAACCTACTCCGGGGGGAGACCCAGTACTTC. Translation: CASNLLRGETQYF.

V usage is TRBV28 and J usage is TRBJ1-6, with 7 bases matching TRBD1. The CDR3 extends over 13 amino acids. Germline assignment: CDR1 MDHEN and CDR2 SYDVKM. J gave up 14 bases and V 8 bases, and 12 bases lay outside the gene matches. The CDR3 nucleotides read TGTGCCAGCCAGAATAACAGGGGAGAGACCCTCCACTTT. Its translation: CASQNNRGETLHF. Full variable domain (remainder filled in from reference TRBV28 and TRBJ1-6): DVKVTQSSRYLVKRTGEKVFLECVQDMDHENMFWYRQDPGLGLRLIYFSYDVKMKEKGDIPEGYSVSREKKERFSLILESASTNQTSMYLCASQNNRGETLHFGNGTRLTVT.

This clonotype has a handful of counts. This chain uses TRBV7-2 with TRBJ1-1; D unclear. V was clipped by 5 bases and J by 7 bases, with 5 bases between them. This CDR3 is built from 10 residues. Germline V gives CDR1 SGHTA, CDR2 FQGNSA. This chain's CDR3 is CASSQFEAFF. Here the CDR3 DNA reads TGTGCCAGCAGCCAATTTGAAGCTTTCTTT.

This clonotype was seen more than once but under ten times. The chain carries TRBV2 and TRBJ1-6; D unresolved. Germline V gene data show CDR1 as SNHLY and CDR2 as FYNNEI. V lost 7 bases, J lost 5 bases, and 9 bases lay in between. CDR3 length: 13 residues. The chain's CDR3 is CASTGHDNSPLHF. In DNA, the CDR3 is TGTGCCAGCACCGGCCATGATAATTCACCCCTCCACTTT.

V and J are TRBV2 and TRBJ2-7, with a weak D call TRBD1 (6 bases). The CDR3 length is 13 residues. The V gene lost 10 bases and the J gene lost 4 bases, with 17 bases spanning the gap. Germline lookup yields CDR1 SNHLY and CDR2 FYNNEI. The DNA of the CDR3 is TGTGCCATCACAGGACAGCATCTTTACGAGCAGTACGTC. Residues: CAITGQHLYEQYV.

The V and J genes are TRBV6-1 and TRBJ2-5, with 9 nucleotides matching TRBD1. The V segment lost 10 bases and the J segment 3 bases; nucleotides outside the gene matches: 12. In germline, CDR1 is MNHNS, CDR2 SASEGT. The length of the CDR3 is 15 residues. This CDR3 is CATETGGAGEETQYF. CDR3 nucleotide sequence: TGTGCCACCGAAACAGGGGGCGCAGGAGAAGAGACCCAGTACTTC.

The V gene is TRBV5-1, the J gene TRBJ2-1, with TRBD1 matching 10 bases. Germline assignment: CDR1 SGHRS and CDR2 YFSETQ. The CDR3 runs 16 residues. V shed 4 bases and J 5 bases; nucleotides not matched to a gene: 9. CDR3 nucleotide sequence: TGCGCCAGCAGCGGCGGTGACAGGGGGCAGCACAATGAGCAGTTCTTC. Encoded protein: CASSGGDRGQHNEQFF.